This TCR beta chain was profiled in a study of beta chain features in type 1 diabetes. General study points: When Type 1 diabetes patients were examined, their TCRB CDR3s proved moderately but significantly shorter in all four CD4+ subsets.

From germline, CDR1 is SGDLS and CDR2 YYNGEE. Trimming pared 3 bases from V and 0 bases from J, leaving 9 bases between. CDR3 size: 14 residues. TCRB transcripts that were expressed got sequenced, as all of the isolated RNA had been reverse transcribed. The repertoire was sequenced with immunoSEQ multiplex PCR; TCRdb's copy has only in-frame clones and lacks some. This sample has over 650,000 clones, with over 12% found just once. Note on this clone: No antigen is known for it.

Sequenced material: naive CD4+ T cells from blood. This receptor was identified in a man aged 18 to 29 with type 1 diabetes. The chain has TRBV9 and TRBJ1-1; possibly TRBD1 for D (5 bases). The CDR3 loop is CASSAIQVNTEAFF. In DNA form, the CDR3 reads TGTGCCAGCAGCGCAATACAGGTGAACACTGAAGCTTTCTTT.